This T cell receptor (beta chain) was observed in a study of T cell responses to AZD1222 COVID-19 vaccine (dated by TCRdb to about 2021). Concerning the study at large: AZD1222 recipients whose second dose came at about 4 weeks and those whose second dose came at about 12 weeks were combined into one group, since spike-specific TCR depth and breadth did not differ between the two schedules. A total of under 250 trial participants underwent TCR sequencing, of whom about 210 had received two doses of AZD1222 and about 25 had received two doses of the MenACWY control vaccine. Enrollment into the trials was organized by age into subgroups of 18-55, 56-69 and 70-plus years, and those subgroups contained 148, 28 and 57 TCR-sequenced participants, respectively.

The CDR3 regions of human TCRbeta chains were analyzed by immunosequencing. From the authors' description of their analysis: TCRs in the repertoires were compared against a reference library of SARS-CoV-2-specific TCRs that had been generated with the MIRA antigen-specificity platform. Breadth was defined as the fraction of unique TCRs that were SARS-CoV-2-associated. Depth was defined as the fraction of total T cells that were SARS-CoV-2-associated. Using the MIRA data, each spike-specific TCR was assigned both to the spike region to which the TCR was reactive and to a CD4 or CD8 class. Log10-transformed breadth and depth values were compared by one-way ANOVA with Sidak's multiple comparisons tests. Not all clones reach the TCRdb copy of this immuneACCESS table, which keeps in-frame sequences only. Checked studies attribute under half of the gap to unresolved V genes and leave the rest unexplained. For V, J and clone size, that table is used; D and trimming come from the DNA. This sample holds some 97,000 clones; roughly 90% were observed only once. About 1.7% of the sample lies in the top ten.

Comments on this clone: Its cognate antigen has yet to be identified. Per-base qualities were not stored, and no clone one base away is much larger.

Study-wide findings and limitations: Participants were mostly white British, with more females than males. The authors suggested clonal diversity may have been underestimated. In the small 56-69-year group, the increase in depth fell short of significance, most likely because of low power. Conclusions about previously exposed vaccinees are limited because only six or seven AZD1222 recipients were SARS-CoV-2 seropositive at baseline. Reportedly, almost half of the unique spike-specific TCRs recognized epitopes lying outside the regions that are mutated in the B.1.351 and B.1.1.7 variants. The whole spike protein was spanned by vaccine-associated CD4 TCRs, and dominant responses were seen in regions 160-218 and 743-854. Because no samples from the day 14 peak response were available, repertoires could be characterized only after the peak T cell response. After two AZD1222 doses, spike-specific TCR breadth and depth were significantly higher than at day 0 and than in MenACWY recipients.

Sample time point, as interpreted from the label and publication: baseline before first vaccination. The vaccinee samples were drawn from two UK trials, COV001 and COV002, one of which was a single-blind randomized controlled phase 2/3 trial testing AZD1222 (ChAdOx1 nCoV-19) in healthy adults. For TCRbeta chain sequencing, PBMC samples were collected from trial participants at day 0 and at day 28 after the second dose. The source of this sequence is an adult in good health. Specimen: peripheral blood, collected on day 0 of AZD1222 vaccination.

The CDR3 protein: CASSFVRGGTDTQYF. In nucleotides, the sequence is TGTGCCAGCAGTTTCGTCAGGGGTGGAACAGATACGCAGTATTTT. This chain joins TRBV28 to TRBJ2-3; the D gene is perhaps TRBD1, on 6 matching bases. The germline V gene gives CDR1 as MDHEN and CDR2 as SYDVKM. Taken from cysteine to phenylalanine, the CDR3 has 15 residues. Only the CDR3 portion is preserved as DNA: 45 bases, with reading frame beginning at the first base. V is clipped by 3 bases and J by 3 bases, and the sequence between their germline boundaries is 13 bases long. With the portions outside the CDR3 filled from the reference TRBV28 and TRBJ2-3 genes, the complete variable region becomes DVKVTQSSRYLVKRTGEKVFLECVQDMDHENMFWYRQDPGLGLRLIYFSYDVKMKEKGDIPEGYSVSREKKERFSLILESASTNQTSMYLCASSFVRGGTDTQYFGPGTRLTVL.